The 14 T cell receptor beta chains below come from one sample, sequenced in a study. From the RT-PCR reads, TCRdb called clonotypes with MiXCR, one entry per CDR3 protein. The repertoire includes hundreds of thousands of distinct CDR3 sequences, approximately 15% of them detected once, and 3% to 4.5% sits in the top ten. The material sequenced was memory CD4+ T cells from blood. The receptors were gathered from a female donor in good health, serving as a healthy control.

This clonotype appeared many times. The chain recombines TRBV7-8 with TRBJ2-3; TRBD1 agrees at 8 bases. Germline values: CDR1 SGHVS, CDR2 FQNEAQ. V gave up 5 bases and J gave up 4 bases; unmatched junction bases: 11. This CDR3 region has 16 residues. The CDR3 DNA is TGTGCCAGCAGCATCCGGACAGGGAAATTATCAGATACGCAGTATTTT. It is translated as CASSIRTGKLSDTQYF.

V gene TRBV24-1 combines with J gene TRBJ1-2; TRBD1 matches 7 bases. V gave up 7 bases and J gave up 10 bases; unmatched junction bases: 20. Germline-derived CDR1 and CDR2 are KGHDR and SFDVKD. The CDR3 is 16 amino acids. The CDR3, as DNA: TGTGCCACCAGCGGGCCGTTACAGGGGACGCATGATGTCTACACCTTC. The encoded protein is CATSGPLQGTHDVYTF.

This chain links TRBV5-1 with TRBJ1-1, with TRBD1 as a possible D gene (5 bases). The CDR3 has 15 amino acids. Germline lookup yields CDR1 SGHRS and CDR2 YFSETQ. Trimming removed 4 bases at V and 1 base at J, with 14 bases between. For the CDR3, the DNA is TGCGCCAGCAGCCCCCGGGGGGGAGCGAACACTGAAGCTTTCTTT. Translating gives CASSPRGGANTEAFF.

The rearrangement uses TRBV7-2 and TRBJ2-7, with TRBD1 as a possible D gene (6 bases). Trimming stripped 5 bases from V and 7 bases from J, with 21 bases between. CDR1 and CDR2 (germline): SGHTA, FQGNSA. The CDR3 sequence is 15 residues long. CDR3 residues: CASSGKYGTSEEQYF. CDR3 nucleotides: TGTGCCAGCAGCGGAAAGTACGGGACATCAGAAGAGCAGTACTTC.

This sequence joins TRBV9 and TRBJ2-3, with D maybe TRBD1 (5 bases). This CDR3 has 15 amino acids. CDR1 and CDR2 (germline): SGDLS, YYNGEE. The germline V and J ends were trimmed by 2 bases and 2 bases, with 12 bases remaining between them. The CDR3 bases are TGTGCCAGCAGCGTTTCGACAGATCCCACAGATACGCAGTATTTT. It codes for CASSVSTDPTDTQYF.

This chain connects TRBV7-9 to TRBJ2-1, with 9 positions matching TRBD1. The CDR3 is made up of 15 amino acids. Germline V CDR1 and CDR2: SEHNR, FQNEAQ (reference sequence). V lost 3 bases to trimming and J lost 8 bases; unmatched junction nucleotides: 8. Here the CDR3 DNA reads TGTGCCAGCAGCTTGCGTGGGACAGGGACCGATGAGCAGTTCTTC. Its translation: CASSLRGTGTDEQFF.

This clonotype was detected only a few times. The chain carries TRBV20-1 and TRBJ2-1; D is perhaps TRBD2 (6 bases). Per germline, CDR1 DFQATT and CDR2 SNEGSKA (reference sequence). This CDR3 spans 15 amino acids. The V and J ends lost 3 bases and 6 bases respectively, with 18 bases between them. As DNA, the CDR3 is TGCAGTGCTAGGCCCCAGGTCGGGAGTCCCAATGAGCAGTTCTTC. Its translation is CSARPQVGSPNEQFF.

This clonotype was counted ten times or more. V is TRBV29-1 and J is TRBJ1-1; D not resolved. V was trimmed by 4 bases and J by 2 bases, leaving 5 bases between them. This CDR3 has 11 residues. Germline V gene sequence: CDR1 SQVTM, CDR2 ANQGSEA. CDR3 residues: CSVVPNTEAFF. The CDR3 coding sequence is TGCAGCGTTGTCCCCAACACTGAAGCTTTCTTT.

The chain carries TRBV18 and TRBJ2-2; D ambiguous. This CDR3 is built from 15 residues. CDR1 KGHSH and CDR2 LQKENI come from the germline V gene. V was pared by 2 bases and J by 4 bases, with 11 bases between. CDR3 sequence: CASSPTSTGTGELFF. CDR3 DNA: TGTGCCAGCTCACCAACGTCAACGGGCACCGGGGAGCTGTTTTTT.

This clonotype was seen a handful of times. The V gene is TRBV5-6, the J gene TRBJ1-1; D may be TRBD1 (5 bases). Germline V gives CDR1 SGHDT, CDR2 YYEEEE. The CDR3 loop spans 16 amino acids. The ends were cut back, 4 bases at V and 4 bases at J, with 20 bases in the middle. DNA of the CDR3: TGTGCCAGCAGCCCCCTATCGACAGCGAGAGGCACTGAAGCTTTCTTT. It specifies CASSPLSTARGTEAFF.

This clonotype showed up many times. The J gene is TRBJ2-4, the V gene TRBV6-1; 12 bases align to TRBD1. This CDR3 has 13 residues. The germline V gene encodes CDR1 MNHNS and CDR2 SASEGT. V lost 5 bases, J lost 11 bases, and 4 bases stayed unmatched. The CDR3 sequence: CASSPGTGGLQYF. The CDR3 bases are TGTGCCAGCAGTCCCGGGACAGGGGGCCTTCAGTACTTC.

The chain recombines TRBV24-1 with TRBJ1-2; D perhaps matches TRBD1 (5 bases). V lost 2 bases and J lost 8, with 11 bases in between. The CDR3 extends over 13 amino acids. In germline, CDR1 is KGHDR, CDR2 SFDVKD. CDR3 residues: CATSDSGTYGYTF. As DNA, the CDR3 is TGTGCCACCAGTGATTCAGGGACTTACGGCTACACCTTC.

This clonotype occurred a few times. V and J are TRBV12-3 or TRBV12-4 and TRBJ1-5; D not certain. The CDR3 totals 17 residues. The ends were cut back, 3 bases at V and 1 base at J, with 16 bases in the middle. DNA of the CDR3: TGTGCCAGCAGTTTGGTCGTGAAGGCCATAAGCAATCAGCCCCAGCATTTT. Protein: CASSLVVKAISNQPQHF.

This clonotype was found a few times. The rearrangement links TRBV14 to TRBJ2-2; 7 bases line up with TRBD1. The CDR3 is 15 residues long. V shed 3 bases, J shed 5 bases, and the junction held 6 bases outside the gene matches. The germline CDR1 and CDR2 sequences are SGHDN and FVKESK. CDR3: CASSQAVQGTGELFF. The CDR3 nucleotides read TGTGCCAGCAGCCAGGCTGTACAGGGGACCGGGGAGCTGTTTTTT.